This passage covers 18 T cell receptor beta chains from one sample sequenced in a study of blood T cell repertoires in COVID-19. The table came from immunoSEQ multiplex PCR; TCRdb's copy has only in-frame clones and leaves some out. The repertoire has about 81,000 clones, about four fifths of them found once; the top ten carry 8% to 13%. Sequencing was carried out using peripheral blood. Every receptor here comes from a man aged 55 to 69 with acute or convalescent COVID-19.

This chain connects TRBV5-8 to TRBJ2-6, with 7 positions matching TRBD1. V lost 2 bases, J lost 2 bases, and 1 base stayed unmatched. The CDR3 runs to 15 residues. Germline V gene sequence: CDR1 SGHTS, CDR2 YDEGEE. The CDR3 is CASSLQGTGANVLTF. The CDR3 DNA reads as TGTGCCAGCAGCTTACAGGGGACTGGGGCCAACGTCCTGACTTTC.

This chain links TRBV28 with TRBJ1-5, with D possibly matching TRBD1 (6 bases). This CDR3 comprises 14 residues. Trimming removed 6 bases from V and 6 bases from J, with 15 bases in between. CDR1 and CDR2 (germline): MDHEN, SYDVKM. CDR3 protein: CASSRGGLAQPQHF. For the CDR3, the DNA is TGTGCCAGCAGCCGAGGGGGTTTGGCTCAGCCCCAGCATTTT.

Here the CDR3 reads CASSVVSGSNEQFF. The CDR3 DNA reads TGTGCCAGCAGCGTAGTTTCGGGTTCAAATGAGCAGTTCTTC. The chain links TRBV9 to TRBJ2-1; D ambiguous. CDR3 length: 14 residues. V dropped 0 bases and J dropped 7 bases, with 11 bases sitting between them. Germline V gives CDR1 SGDLS, CDR2 YYNGEE.

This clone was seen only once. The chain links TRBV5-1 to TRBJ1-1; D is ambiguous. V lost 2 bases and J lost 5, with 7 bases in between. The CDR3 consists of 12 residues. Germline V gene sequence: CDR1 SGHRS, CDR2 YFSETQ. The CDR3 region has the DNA TGCGCCAGCAGCTTACCAGCGACTGAAGCTTTCTTT. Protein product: CASSLPATEAFF.

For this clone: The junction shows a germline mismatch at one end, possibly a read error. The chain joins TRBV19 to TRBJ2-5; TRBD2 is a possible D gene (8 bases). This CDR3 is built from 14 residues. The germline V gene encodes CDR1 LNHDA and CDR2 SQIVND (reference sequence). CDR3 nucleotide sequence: TGTGCCAGTGGGATCGGACAGGCAGCGGGAGTTTCGGACTTC. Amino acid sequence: CASGIGQAAGVSDF.

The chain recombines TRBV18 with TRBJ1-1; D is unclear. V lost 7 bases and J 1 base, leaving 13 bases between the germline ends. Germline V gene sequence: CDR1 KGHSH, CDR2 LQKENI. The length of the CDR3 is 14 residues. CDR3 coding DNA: TGTGCCAGCTTCGCTGGCCTCACGAACACTGAAGCTTTCTTT. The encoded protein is CASFAGLTNTEAFF.

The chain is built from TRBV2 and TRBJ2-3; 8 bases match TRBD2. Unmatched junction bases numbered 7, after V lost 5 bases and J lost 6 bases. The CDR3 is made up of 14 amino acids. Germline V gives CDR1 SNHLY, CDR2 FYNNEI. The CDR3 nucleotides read TGTGCCAGCAGTCTAAGCGGGAGAATCGATACGCAGTATTTT. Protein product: CASSLSGRIDTQYF.

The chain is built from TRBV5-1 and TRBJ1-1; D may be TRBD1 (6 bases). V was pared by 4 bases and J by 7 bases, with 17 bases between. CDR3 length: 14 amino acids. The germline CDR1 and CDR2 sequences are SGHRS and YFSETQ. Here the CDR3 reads CASSPGQRTNEAFF. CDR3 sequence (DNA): TGCGCCAGCAGCCCTGGACAGCGGACCAATGAAGCTTTCTTT. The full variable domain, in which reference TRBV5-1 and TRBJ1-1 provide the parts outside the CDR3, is KAGVTQTPRYLIKTRGQQVTLSCSPISGHRSVSWYQQTPGQGLQFLFEYFSETQRNKGNFPGRFSGRQFSNSRSEMNVSTLELGDSALYLCASSPGQRTNEAFFGQGTRLTVV.

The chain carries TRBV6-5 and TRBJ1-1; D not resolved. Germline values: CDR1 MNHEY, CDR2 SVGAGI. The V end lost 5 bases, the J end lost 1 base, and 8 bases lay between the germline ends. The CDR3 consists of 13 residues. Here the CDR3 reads CASSLGPNTEAFF. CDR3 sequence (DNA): TGTGCCAGCAGTCTCGGTCCGAACACTGAAGCTTTCTTT.

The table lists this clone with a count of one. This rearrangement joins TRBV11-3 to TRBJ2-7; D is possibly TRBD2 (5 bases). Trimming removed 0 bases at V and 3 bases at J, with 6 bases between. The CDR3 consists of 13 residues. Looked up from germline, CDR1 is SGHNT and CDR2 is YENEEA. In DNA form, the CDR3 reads TGTGCCAGCAGCTTAGAGGGAGTCTACGAGCAGTACTTC. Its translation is CASSLEGVYEQYF.

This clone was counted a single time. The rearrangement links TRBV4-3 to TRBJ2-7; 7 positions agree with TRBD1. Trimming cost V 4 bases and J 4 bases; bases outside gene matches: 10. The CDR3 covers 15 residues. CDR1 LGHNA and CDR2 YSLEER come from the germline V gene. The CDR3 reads CASSPCRDRAYEQYF. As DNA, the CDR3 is TGCGCCAGCAGCCCATGTCGGGACAGAGCTTACGAGCAGTACTTC.

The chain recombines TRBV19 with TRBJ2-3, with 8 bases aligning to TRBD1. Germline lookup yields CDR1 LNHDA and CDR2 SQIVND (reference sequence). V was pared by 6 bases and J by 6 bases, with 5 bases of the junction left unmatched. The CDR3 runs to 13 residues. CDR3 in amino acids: CASRQGAGDTQYF. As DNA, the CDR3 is TGTGCCAGTAGGCAGGGGGCCGGCGATACGCAGTATTTT.

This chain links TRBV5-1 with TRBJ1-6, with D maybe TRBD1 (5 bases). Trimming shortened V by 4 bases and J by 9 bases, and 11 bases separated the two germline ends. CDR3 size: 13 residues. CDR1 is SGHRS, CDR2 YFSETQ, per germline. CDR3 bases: TGCGCCAGCAGCGCAGGGTTCCCTTCACCCCTCCACTTT. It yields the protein CASSAGFPSPLHF.

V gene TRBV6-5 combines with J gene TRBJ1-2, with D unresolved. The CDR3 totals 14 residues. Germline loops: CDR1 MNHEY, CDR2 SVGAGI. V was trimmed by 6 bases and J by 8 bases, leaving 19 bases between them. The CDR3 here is CASSSPEEAGGYTF. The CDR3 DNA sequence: TGTGCCAGCAGCTCCCCCGAAGAGGCGGGGGGCTACACCTTC.

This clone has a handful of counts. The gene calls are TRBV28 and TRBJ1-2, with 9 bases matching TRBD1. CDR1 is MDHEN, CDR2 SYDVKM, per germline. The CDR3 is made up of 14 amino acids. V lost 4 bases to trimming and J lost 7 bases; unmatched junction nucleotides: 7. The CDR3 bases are TGTGCCAGCAGTTCCGGGACAGGGAGGTCTGGCTACACCTTC. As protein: CASSSGTGRSGYTF.

The CDR3 DNA follows: TGTGCCAGCAGTTTGAGCAAATACTATGGCTACACCTTC. Residues: CASSLSKYYGYTF. This chain links TRBV27 with TRBJ1-2, with D hard to call. V shed 3 bases and J shed 3 bases, with 8 bases lying between them. Per germline, CDR1 MNHEY and CDR2 SMNVEV (reference sequence). CDR3 size: 13 residues.

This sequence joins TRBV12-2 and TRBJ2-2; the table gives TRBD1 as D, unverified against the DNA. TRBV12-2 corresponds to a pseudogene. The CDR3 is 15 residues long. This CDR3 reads CASRPRQGCTGELFF. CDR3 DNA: TGTGCAAGTCGCCCCAGGCAGGGATGCACCGGGGAGCTGTTTTTT.

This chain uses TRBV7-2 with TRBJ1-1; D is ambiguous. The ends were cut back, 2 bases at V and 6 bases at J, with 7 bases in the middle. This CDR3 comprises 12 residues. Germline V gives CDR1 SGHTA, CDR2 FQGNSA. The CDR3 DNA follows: TGTGCCAGCAGCTTAAACTATCCTGAAGCTTTCTTT. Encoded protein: CASSLNYPEAFF.